Given below is one TCR beta chain in context. The target antigen is unknown. The data originate from a study of OX40 agonist ivuxolimab in advanced cancers. Whole-study context: Three patients, one with hepatocellular carcinoma and two with cutaneous melanoma, achieved partial responses.

Assay: immunoSEQ multiplex PCR; the TCRdb copy retains only in-frame clones and omits some. The sample lists around 80,000 clones, roughly 87% occurring once. Study conclusions and caveats: Determination of antigen specificity was not performed for the expanded peripheral T cells.

Enrollment shut out patients with autoimmune disease history or systemic immunosuppression. The length of the CDR3 is 14 residues. Trimming shortened V by 3 bases and J by 3 bases, and 9 bases separated the two germline ends. The germline V gene encodes CDR1 SNHLY and CDR2 FYNNEI. The V and J genes are TRBV2 and TRBJ1-5; possibly TRBD1 for D (6 bases). This specimen consisted of CD4+ or CD8+ T cells sorted from blood, obtained in a trial of the OX40 agonist ivuxolimab. The sequence was obtained from an adult with an advanced solid tumor such as melanoma, head and neck, liver or kidney cancer. This CDR3 reads CASSEGGYNQPQHF. CDR3 in DNA: TGTGCCAGCAGTGAGGGGGGCTACAATCAGCCCCAGCATTTT.